This record concerns one T cell receptor (beta chain) sequence. Its specificity is unknown. The assay was immunoSEQ multiplex PCR, and TCRdb's table has in-frame clones only and misses some. In the table there are 15,000 to 20,000 clones, over 65% of which are singletons. Germline CDR1 is LNHDA and CDR2 is SQIVND (reference sequence). Trimming removed 5 bases at V and 10 bases at J, with 15 bases between. The CDR3 sequence is 13 residues long. The data were taken from a study of graft-versus-host responses after intestinal transplantation. Turning to the study itself: Anti-thymocyte globulin served as induction for all recipients, who then took tacrolimus and steroids for roughly 3 years. Study-level results: GvH clones appeared in recipient marrow, some first in ileum or blood. Researchers found peak circulating GvH clone levels linked to early post-transplant HvG declines. Patients with graft-donor T cell macrochimerism had high graft-versus-host to host-versus-graft clonal ratios in allografts.

Once graft tissue had been processed, intraepithelial and lamina propria lymphocytes were released. The TCR sequence derives from a human patient who received an intestinal transplant, so some T cells may come from the graft donor. The sequencing used ileum tissue, collected approximately 20 days after intestinal transplant. The chain uses TRBV19 and TRBJ2-1, with D possibly being TRBD2 (6 bases). DNA for the CDR3: TGTGCCAGTAGTGTCGGGACTCGAGGGGAGCAGTTCTTC. Amino acids: CASSVGTRGEQFF.